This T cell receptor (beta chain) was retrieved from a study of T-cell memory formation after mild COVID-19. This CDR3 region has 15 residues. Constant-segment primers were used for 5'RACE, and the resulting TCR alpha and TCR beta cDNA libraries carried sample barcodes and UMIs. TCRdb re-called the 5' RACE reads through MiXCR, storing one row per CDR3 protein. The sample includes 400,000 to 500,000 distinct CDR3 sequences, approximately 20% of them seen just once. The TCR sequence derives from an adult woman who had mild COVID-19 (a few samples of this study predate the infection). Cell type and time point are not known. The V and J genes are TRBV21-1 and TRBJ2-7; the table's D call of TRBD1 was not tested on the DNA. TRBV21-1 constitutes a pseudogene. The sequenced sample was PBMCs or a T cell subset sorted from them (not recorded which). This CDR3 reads CASYYSSLGGGREYF. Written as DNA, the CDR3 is TGTGCCAGCTATTATTCAAGCCTTGGCGGGGGCCGAGAGTACTTC.